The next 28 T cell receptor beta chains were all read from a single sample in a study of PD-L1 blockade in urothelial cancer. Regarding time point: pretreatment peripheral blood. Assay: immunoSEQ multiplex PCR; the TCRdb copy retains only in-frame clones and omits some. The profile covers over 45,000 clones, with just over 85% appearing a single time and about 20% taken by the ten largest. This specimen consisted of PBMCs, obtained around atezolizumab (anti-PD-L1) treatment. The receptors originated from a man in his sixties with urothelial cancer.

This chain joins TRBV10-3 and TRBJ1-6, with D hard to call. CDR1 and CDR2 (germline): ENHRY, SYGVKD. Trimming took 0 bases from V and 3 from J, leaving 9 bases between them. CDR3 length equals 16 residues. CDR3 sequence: CAISESATIYNSPLHF. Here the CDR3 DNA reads TGTGCCATCAGTGAGTCGGCGACAATCTATAATTCACCCCTCCACTTT.

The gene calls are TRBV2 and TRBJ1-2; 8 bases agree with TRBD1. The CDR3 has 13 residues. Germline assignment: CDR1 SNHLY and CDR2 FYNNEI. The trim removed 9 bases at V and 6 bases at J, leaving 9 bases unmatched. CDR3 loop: CASTYRGGNGYTF. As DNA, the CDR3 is TGTGCCAGTACCTACAGGGGGGGAAATGGCTACACCTTC.

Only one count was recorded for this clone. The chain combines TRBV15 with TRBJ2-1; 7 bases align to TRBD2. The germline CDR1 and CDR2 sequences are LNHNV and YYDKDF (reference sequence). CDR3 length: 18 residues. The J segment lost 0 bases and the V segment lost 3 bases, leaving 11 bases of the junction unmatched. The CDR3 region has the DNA TGTGCCACCAGCAGGGGAGGGGTCGGTTCGGTCTCCTACAATGAGCAGTTCTTC. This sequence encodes CATSRGGVGSVSYNEQFF.

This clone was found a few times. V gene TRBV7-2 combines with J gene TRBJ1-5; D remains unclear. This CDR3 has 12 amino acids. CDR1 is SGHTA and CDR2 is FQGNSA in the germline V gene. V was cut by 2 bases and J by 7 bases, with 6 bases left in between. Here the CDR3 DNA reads TGTGCCAGCAGCTTACCGTTCCAGCCCCAGCATTTT. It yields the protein CASSLPFQPQHF.

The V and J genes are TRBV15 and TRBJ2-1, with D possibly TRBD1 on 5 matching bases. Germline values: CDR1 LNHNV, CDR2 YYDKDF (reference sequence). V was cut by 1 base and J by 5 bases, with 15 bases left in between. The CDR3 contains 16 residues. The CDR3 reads CATSRVRAGLNNEQFF. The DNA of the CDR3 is TGTGCCACCAGCAGAGTTAGGGCAGGGCTAAACAATGAGCAGTTCTTC.

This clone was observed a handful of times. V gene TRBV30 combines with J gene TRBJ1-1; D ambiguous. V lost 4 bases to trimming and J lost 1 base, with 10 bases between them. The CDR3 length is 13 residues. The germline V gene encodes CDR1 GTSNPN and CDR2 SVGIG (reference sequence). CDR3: CAWNKFRNTEAFF. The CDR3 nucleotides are TGTGCCTGGAATAAATTCCGGAACACTGAAGCTTTCTTT.

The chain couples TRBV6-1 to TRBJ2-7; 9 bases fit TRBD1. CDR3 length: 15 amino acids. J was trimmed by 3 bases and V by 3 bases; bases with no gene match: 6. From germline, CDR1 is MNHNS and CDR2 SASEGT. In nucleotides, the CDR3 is TGTGCCAGCAGTGAGACAGGGGGTAGGGGCTACGAGCAGTACTTC. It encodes CASSETGGRGYEQYF.

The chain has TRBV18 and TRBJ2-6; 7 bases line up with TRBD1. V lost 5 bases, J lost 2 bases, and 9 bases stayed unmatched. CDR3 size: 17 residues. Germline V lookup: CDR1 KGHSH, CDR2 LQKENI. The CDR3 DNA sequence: TGTGCCAGCTCAGATGACAGGGCAAAAACTGGGGCCAACGTCCTGACTTTC. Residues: CASSDDRAKTGANVLTF.

CDR3 protein: CASSGRDRGQDEQYF. The CDR3 DNA sequence: TGTGCCAGCAGCGGAAGGGACAGGGGGCAGGACGAGCAGTACTTC. V is TRBV9 and J is TRBJ2-7; 12 nucleotides align to TRBD1. CDR1 is SGDLS, CDR2 YYNGEE, per germline. The CDR3 extends over 15 amino acids. V dropped 3 bases and J dropped 5; count of bases not matched to a gene: 6.

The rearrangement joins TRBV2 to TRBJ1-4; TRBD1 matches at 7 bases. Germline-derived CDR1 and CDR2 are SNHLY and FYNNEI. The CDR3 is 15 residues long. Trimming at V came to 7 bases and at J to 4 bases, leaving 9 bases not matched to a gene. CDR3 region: CASKGRDSFNEKLFF. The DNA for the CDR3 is TGTGCCAGCAAAGGACGGGACAGCTTTAATGAAAAACTGTTTTTT.

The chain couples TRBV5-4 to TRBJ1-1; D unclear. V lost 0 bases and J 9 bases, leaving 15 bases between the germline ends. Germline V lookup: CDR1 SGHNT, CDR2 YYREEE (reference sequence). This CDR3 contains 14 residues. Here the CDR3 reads CASSLAWAGKQAFF. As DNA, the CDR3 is TGTGCCAGCAGCTTGGCCTGGGCGGGCAAGCAAGCTTTCTTT.

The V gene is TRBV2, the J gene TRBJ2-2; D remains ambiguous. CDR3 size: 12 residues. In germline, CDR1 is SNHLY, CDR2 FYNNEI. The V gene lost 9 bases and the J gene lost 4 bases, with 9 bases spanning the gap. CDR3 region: CASYTGTGELFF. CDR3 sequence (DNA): TGTGCCAGTTATACGGGCACCGGGGAGCTGTTTTTT. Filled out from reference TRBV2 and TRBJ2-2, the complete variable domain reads EPEVTQTPSHQVTQMGQEVILRCVPISNHLYFYWYRQILGQKVEFLVSFYNNEISEKSEIFDDQFSVERPDGSNFTLKIRSTKLEDSAMYFCASYTGTGELFFGEGSRLTVL.

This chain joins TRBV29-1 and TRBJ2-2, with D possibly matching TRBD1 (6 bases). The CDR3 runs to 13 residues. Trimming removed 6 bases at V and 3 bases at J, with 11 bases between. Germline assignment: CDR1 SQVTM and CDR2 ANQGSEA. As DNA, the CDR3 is TGCAGCGTCGGGACACGCCACACCGGGGAGCTGTTTTTT. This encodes CSVGTRHTGELFF.

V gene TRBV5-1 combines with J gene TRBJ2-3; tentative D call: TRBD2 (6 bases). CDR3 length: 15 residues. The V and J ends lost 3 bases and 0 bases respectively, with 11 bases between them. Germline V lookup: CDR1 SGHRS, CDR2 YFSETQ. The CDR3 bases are TGCGCCAGCAGCTCGGGACTGGCTAGCACAGATACGCAGTATTTT. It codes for CASSSGLASTDTQYF. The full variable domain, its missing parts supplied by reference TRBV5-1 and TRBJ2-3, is KAGVTQTPRYLIKTRGQQVTLSCSPISGHRSVSWYQQTPGQGLQFLFEYFSETQRNKGNFPGRFSGRQFSNSRSEMNVSTLELGDSALYLCASSSGLASTDTQYFGPGTRLTVL.

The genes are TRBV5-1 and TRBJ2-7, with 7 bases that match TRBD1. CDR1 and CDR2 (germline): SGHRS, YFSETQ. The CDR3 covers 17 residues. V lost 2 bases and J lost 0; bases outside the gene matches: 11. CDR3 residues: CASSFVPPGQSSYEQYF. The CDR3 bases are TGCGCCAGCAGCTTCGTTCCCCCGGGACAGAGCTCCTACGAGCAGTACTTC.

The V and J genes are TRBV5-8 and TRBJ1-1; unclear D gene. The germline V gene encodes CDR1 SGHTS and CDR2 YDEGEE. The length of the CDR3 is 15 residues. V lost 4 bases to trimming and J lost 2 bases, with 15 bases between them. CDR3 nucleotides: TGTGCCAGCAGCCTGGTGCGCATTAAAAACACTGAAGCTTTCTTT. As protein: CASSLVRIKNTEAFF.

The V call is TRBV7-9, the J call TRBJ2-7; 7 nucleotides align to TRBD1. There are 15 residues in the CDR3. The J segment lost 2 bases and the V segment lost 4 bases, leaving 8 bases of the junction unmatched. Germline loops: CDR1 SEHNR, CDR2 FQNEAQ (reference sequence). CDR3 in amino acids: CASSSNWDSPYEQYF. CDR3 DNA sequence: TGTGCCAGCAGCTCCAATTGGGACAGCCCCTACGAGCAGTACTTC.

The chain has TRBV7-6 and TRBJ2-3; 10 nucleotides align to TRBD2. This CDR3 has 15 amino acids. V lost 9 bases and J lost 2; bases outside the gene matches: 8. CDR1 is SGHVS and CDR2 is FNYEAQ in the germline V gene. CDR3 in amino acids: CASGAGTSDTDTQYF. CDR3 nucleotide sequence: TGTGCCAGTGGTGCCGGGACTAGCGACACAGATACGCAGTATTTT.

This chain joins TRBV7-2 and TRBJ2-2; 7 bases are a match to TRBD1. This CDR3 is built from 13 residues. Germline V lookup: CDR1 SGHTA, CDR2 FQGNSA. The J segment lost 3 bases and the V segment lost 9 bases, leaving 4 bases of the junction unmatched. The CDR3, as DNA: TGTGCCAGGGGGACAGCCTACACCGGGGAGCTGTTTTTT. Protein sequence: CARGTAYTGELFF.

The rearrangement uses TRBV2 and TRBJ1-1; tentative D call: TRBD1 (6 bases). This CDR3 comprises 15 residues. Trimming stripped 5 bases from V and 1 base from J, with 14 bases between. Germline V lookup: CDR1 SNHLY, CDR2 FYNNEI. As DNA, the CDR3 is TGTGCCAGCAGTTGGGGCATGGACAGGAACACTGAAGCTTTCTTT. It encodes CASSWGMDRNTEAFF.

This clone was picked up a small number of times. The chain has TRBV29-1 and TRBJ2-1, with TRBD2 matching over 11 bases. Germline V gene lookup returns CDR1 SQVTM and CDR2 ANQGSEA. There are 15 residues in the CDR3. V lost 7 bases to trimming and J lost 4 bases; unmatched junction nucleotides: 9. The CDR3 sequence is CSAVRGTSGYNEQFF. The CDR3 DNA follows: TGCAGCGCTGTTCGAGGGACTAGCGGATACAATGAGCAGTTCTTC.

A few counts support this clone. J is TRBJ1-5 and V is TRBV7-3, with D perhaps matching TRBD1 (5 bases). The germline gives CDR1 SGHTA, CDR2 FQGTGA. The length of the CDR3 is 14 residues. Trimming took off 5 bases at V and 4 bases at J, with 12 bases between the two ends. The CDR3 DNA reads TGTGCCAGCAGCCCTTCCGGGGGGAATCAGCCCCAGCATTTT. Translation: CASSPSGGNQPQHF.

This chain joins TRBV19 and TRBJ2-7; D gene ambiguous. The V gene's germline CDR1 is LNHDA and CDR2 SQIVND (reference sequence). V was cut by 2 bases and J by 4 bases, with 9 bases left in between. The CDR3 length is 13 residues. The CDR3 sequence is CASSIRYLYEQYF. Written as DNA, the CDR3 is TGTGCCAGTAGTATACGCTACCTTTACGAGCAGTACTTC.

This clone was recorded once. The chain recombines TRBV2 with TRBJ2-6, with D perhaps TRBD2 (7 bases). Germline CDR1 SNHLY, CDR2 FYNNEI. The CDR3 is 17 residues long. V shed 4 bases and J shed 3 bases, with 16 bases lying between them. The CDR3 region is CASSGRGGLGGANVLTF. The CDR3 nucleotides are TGTGCCAGCAGTGGCAGGGGAGGGTTGGGTGGGGCCAACGTCCTGACTTTC.

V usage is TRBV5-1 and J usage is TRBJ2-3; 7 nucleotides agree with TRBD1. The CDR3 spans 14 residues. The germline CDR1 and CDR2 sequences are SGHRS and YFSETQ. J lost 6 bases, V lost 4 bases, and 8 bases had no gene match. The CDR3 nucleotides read TGCGCCAGCAGCGCGGCAGGGGGTCAGGATACGCAGTATTTT. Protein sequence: CASSAAGGQDTQYF.

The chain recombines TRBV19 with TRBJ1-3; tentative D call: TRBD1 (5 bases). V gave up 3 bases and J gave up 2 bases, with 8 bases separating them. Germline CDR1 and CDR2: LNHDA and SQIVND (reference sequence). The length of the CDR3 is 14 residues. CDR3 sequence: CASSIRAPGNTIYF. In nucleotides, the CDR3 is TGTGCCAGTAGTATCAGGGCTCCTGGAAACACCATATATTTT.

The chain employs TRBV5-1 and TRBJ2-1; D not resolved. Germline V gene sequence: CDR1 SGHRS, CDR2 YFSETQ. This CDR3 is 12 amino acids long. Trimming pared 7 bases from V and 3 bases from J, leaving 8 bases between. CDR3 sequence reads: CASGGSYNEQFF. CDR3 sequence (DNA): TGCGCCAGCGGTGGCAGCTACAATGAGCAGTTCTTC.

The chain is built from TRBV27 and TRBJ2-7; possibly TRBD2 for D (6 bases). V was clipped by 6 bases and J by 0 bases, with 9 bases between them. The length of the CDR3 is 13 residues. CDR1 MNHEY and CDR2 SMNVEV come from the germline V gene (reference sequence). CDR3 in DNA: TGTGCCAGCAGCAGCGGGTACTCCTACGAGCAGTACTTC. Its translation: CASSSGYSYEQYF.